This T cell receptor (beta chain) was identified in a study of T cells in Graves' hyperthyroidism and ophthalmopathy. The sample holds many counts of this clonotype. What it binds is not known. Using RNA transcripts as the source, TCR beta CDR3 regions were amplified. The HTBI primer set was used in a first-round RT-PCR of the TCR CDR3. TCRdb re-derived calls from the multiplex PCR reads in MiXCR, one entry per CDR3 protein. In the table there are about 400,000 distinct CDR3 sequences, around 14% of which are singletons. Study-level points and caveats: Most expanded thyroid clonotypes above 0.001 also appeared in blood.

The CDR3 loop spans 16 amino acids. The germline V gene has CDR1 SEHNR and CDR2 FQNEAQ (reference sequence). V trimming: 4 bases; J trimming: 9 bases; junction bases outside the gene matches: 15. This clonotype originated in a woman in her twenties or thirties with Graves' hyperthyroidism. Sequencing was done on a sample of blood. The chain has TRBV7-9 and TRBJ2-1; 7 positions match TRBD2. In DNA form, the CDR3 reads TGTGCCAGCAGCTCCGGGGAGGGCGGGAGAGGATGTGAGCAGTTCTTC. It specifies CASSSGEGGRGCEQFF.